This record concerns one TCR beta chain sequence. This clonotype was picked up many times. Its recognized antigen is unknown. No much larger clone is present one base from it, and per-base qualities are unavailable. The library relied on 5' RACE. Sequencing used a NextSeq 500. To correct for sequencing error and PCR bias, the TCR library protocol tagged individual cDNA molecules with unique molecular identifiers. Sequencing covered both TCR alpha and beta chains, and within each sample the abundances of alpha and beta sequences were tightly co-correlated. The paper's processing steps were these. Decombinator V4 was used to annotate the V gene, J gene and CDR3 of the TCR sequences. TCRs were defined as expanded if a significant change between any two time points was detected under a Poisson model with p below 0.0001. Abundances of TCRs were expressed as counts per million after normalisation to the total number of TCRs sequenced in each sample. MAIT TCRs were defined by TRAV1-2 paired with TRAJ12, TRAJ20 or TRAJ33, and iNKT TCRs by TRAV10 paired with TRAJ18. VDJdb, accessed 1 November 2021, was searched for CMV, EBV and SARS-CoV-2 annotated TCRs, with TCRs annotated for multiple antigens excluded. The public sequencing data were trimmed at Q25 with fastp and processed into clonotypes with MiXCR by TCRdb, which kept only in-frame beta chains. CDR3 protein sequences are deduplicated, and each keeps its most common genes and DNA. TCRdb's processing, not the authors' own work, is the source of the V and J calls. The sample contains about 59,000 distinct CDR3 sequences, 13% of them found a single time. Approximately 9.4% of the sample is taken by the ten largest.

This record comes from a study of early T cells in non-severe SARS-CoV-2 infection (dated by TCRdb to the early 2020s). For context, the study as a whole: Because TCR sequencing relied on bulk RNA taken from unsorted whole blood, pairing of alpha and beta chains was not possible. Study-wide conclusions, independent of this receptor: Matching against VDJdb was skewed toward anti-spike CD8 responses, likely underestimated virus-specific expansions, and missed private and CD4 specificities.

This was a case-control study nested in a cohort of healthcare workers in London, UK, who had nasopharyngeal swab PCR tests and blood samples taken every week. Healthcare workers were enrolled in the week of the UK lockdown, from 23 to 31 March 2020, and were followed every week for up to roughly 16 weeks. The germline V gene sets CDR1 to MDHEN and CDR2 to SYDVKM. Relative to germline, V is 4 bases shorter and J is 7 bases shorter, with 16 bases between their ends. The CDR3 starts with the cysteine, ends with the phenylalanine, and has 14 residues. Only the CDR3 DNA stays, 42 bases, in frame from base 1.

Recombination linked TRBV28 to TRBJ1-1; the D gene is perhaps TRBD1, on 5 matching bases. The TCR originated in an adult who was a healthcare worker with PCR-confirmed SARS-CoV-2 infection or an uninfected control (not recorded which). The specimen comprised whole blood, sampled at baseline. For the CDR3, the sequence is CASSSRSWGLEAFF. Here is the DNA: TGTGCCAGCAGTTCGAGGTCATGGGGCCTTGAAGCTTTCTTT. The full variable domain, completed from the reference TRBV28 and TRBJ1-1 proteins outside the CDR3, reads DVKVTQSSRYLVKRTGEKVFLECVQDMDHENMFWYRQDPGLGLRLIYFSYDVKMKEKGDIPEGYSVSREKKERFSLILESASTNQTSMYLCASSSRSWGLEAFFGQGTRLTVV.